This TCR beta chain was obtained from a study of CD8+ T cells in alopecia areata. Extracted RNA was reverse transcribed into cDNA, the sequencing template. Libraries were prepared by immunoSEQ multiplex PCR; TCRdb keeps only in-frame clonotypes and omits some of them. Among several thousand clones listed, about 69% were seen once. Germline V gene sequence: CDR1 SGDLS, CDR2 YYNGEE. CDR3 length: 15 residues. The V gene lost 4 bases and the J gene lost 0 bases, with 10 bases spanning the gap. This clone was counted a few times. The sample's treatment: oral pan-JAK inhibitor, 5-10 mg twice daily. The study team obtained lesional scalp punch biopsies and peripheral blood from alopecia areata patients.

This sample comprised skin, obtained at week 4, from a patient treated with tofacitinib. The receptor was derived from a human donor with alopecia areata. V and J are TRBV9 and TRBJ1-4, with D tentatively TRBD1 (5 bases). The CDR3 DNA sequence: TGTGCCAGCAGCCCCCCGGGGGCAACTAATGAAAAACTGTTTTTT. Protein product: CASSPPGATNEKLFF.